Presented here are 30 T cell receptor beta chains from one specimen sequenced in a study of CD8 T cells in Susac syndrome. Reverse transcription of roughly 0.45 to 1 ug RNA used random hexamers. TCRdb re-called the immunoSEQ multiplex PCR reads with MiXCR, one entry per CDR3 protein. The table includes around 80,000 distinct CDR3 sequences, approximately 93% detected once. Sequenced material: CD8+ T cells from PBMCs. The receptors here all came from a human donor with Susac syndrome.

This clonotype was picked up one time. The chain links TRBV5-1 to TRBJ1-4; 7 bases line up with TRBD1. The J segment lost 7 bases and the V segment lost 0 bases, leaving 6 bases of the junction unmatched. Looked up from germline, CDR1 is SGHRS and CDR2 is YFSETQ. The CDR3 length is 15 residues. CDR3: CASSLGDRDPEKLFF. DNA for the CDR3: TGCGCCAGCAGCTTGGGAGACAGGGATCCTGAAAAACTGTTTTTT. Supplemented by reference TRBV5-1 and TRBJ1-4, the full variable domain reads KAGVTQTPRYLIKTRGQQVTLSCSPISGHRSVSWYQQTPGQGLQFLFEYFSETQRNKGNFPGRFSGRQFSNSRSEMNVSTLELGDSALYLCASSLGDRDPEKLFFGSGTQLSVL.

This clonotype was seen a few times. The chain uses TRBV4-1 and TRBJ1-1, with 7 positions matching TRBD1. The CDR3 is 15 amino acids. From germline, CDR1 is MGHRA and CDR2 YSYEKL. Trimming removed 4 bases from V and 7 bases from J; junction bases left unmatched: 12. This CDR3 reads CASSLSSSGGGEAFF. The CDR3 DNA reads TGCGCCAGCAGCCTCTCCTCCTCAGGGGGAGGTGAAGCTTTCTTT.

The chain combines TRBV2 with TRBJ2-1; D is possibly TRBD1 or TRBD2 (5 bases each). CDR3 length equals 14 residues. Trimming removed 5 bases from V and 9 bases from J, with 17 bases in between. CDR1 is SNHLY and CDR2 is FYNNEI in the germline V gene. The chain's CDR3 is CASSSGLGRGEQFF. CDR3 bases: TGTGCCAGCAGTTCAGGGTTGGGGAGAGGTGAGCAGTTCTTC.

This chain connects TRBV3-1 to TRBJ1-1, with D tentatively TRBD1 (6 bases). The germline V gene encodes CDR1 LGHDT and CDR2 YNNKEL (reference sequence). V dropped 5 bases and J dropped 7 bases, with 8 bases sitting between them. The CDR3 has 11 amino acids. CDR3 residues: CASSEQGEAFF. The CDR3 region has the DNA TGTGCCAGCAGCGAACAGGGTGAAGCTTTCTTT.

The CDR3 coding sequence is TGTGCCAGCAGTTTATCCAAGAACACTGAAGCTTTCTTT. Residues: CASSLSKNTEAFF. The genes are TRBV28 and TRBJ1-1, with unresolved D. Germline-derived CDR1 and CDR2 are MDHEN and SYDVKM. This CDR3 is built from 13 residues. V was clipped by 1 base and J by 1 base, with 4 bases between them.

The J gene is TRBJ2-7, the V gene TRBV7-8; 12 nucleotides agree with TRBD2. V dropped 1 base and J dropped 9; count of bases not matched to a gene: 10. The germline V gene has CDR1 SGHVS and CDR2 FQNEAQ. The CDR3 is 16 residues long. The CDR3 reads CASSLVAGLAGSGQYF. DNA of the CDR3: TGTGCCAGCAGCTTAGTGGCAGGACTAGCGGGGTCCGGGCAGTACTTC.

V gene TRBV20-1 combines with J gene TRBJ2-1; 12 bases are shared with TRBD2. CDR1 and CDR2 from the germline V gene are DFQATT and SNEGSKA (reference sequence). Losses at the gene ends were 2 bases for V and 8 bases for J; bases not matched to a gene: 10. CDR3 length equals 16 residues. This CDR3 is CSARSASGGAQYEQFF. In nucleotides, the CDR3 is TGCAGTGCTAGATCCGCTAGCGGGGGGGCCCAGTATGAGCAGTTCTTC.

The chain uses TRBV18 and TRBJ1-5; D is uncertain. Trimming removed 0 bases at V and 4 bases at J, with 7 bases between. The CDR3 contains 14 residues. CDR1 is KGHSH and CDR2 is LQKENI in the germline V gene. The CDR3 is CASSPPGFNQPQHF. The CDR3 region has the DNA TGTGCCAGCTCACCACCGGGGTTTAATCAGCCCCAGCATTTT.

The chain employs TRBV6-4 and TRBJ1-5; 7 nucleotides match TRBD1. With 7 bases clipped from V and 0 bases from J, the junction kept 12 bases outside the gene matches. Germline CDR1 MRHNA, CDR2 SNTAGT. This CDR3 is built from 17 residues. Written as DNA, the CDR3 is TGTGCCAGCACCATTTTATGGACAGGTTATAGCAATCAGCCCCAGCATTTT. It translates to CASTILWTGYSNQPQHF.

This sequence joins TRBV15 and TRBJ2-1; 8 bases are shared with TRBD1. This CDR3 is 13 amino acids long. J lost 8 bases, V lost 2 bases, and 2 bases had no gene match. The germline CDR1 and CDR2 sequences are LNHNV and YYDKDF (reference sequence). CDR3 protein: CATSRRQGYEQFF. The CDR3 bases are TGTGCCACCAGCAGAAGACAGGGGTATGAGCAGTTCTTC.

For the CDR3, the DNA is TGCAGCGTCCGGGGGAGACTCACCTACAATGAGCAGTTCTTC. Its protein product is CSVRGRLTYNEQFF. The V gene is TRBV29-1, the J gene TRBJ2-1; TRBD2 might be the D (6 bases). CDR3 length: 14 amino acids. V lost 6 bases and J 2 bases, leaving 14 bases between the germline ends. CDR1 is SQVTM and CDR2 is ANQGSEA in the germline V gene.

This clonotype showed up just once. The chain joins TRBV9 to TRBJ2-3, with D possibly TRBD1 on 6 matching bases. Germline CDR1 reads SGDLS; CDR2 reads YYNGEE. V was trimmed by 3 bases and J by 3 bases, leaving 14 bases between them. The CDR3 covers 15 residues. CDR3 nucleotide sequence: TGTGCCAGCAGCGCCAGACAGGAGGTTACAGATACGCAGTATTTT. Its translation: CASSARQEVTDTQYF.

The rearrangement uses TRBV4-1 and TRBJ1-1; D possibly corresponds to TRBD1 (5 bases). The CDR3 loop spans 15 amino acids. CDR1 and CDR2 (germline): MGHRA, YSYEKL. The V end was cut by 0 bases, the J end by 4 bases, with 12 bases between. The CDR3 reads CASSQDFSGGTEAFF. The DNA of the CDR3 is TGCGCCAGCAGCCAAGATTTTAGCGGGGGCACTGAAGCTTTCTTT.

The chain employs TRBV6-1 and TRBJ2-4, with unresolved D. The CDR3 runs 12 residues. Looked up from germline, CDR1 is MNHNS and CDR2 is SASEGT. V was clipped by 6 bases and J by 15 bases, with 18 bases between them. CDR3: CASSLSELVWYF. The CDR3, as DNA: TGTGCCAGCAGCCTATCAGAGCTAGTGTGGTACTTC.

This CDR3 reads CASSQVRQSSYNEQFF. In DNA, the CDR3 is TGTGCCAGCAGCCAAGTTCGACAGAGCTCCTACAATGAGCAGTTCTTC. The chain uses TRBV3-1 and TRBJ2-1; TRBD1 might be the D (5 bases). V was pared by 1 base and J by 0 bases, with 10 bases between. This CDR3 is built from 16 residues. The germline V gene encodes CDR1 LGHDT and CDR2 YNNKEL (reference sequence).

This rearrangement joins TRBV7-6 to TRBJ1-3; weak D call: TRBD1 (5 bases). V lost 3 bases and J 0 bases, leaving 18 bases between the germline ends. In germline, CDR1 is SGHVS, CDR2 FNYEAQ. This CDR3 is 18 amino acids long. CDR3 nucleotides: TGTGCCAGCAGCTTCCTAACTCAGGGCTCATCCTCTGGAAACACCATATATTTT. This encodes CASSFLTQGSSSGNTIYF.

The CDR3 protein is CASKVDENTEAFF. CDR3 DNA: TGTGCCAGCAAAGTAGATGAGAACACTGAAGCTTTCTTT. This rearrangement joins TRBV28 to TRBJ1-1; the D is unclear. Trimming removed 7 bases at V and 1 base at J, with 10 bases between. The CDR3 consists of 13 residues. Per the germline V gene, CDR1 is MDHEN and CDR2 is SYDVKM. Variable domain in full (rest from reference TRBV28 and TRBJ1-1): DVKVTQSSRYLVKRTGEKVFLECVQDMDHENMFWYRQDPGLGLRLIYFSYDVKMKEKGDIPEGYSVSREKKERFSLILESASTNQTSMYLCASKVDENTEAFFGQGTRLTVV.

V gene TRBV9 combines with J gene TRBJ1-1; D not certain. Germline V gene data show CDR1 as SGDLS and CDR2 as YYNGEE. The CDR3 runs 16 residues. Deletions cut 1 base from V and 3 bases from J, with 16 bases between. The CDR3 bases are TGTGCCAGCAGCGTACCATCCAGTGGTGGAGACACTGAAGCTTTCTTT. As protein: CASSVPSSGGDTEAFF.

The chain joins TRBV30 to TRBJ1-1, with D possibly being TRBD1 (6 bases). Trimming left V 4 bases short and J 1 base short, with 10 bases between. The length of the CDR3 is 13 residues. Germline V gene data show CDR1 as GTSNPN and CDR2 as SVGIG (reference sequence). The CDR3 bases are TGTGCCTGGACCAGACAGGCGAACACTGAAGCTTTCTTT. This translates into CAWTRQANTEAFF.

The V gene is TRBV6-6, the J gene TRBJ1-3, with unresolved D. The CDR3 is made up of 14 amino acids. Trimming removed 2 bases from V and 5 bases from J, with 10 bases in between. Per germline, CDR1 MNHNY and CDR2 SVGAGI (reference sequence). DNA of the CDR3: TGTGCCAGCAGTTACGGGCCAGCCCGAAACACCATATATTTT. It specifies CASSYGPARNTIYF.

The chain is built from TRBV2 and TRBJ1-5; maybe TRBD1 (5 bases). The V gene lost 8 bases and the J gene lost 7 bases, with 15 bases spanning the gap. CDR1 and CDR2 (germline): SNHLY, FYNNEI. The CDR3 is 13 residues long. The CDR3 sequence: CASEDLGGQPQHF. The CDR3 DNA is TGTGCCAGCGAGGATCTGGGGGGACAGCCCCAGCATTTT.

The chain combines TRBV6-5 with TRBJ1-2, with D unclear. Germline-derived CDR1 and CDR2 are MNHEY and SVGAGI. The V end was cut by 4 bases, the J end by 4 bases, with 10 bases between. The CDR3 consists of 13 residues. The CDR3 loop is CASSWGSGYGYTF. CDR3 in DNA: TGTGCCAGCAGTTGGGGTTCGGGCTATGGCTACACCTTC.

V usage is TRBV12-3 or TRBV12-4 and J usage is TRBJ2-7, with D perhaps being TRBD1 or TRBD2 (5 bases each). The CDR3 totals 12 residues. The V end lost 3 bases, the J end lost 5 bases, and 8 bases lay between the germline ends. The CDR3 loop reads CASSLMGDEQYF. The CDR3 DNA follows: TGTGCCAGCAGTTTGATGGGGGACGAGCAGTACTTC.

J is TRBJ2-4 and V is TRBV6-1; 16 nucleotides agree with TRBD2. Germline CDR1 and CDR2: MNHNS and SASEGT. Unmatched junction bases numbered 4, after V lost 6 bases and J lost 8 bases. The CDR3 is made up of 15 amino acids. CDR3 sequence (DNA): TGTGCCAGCAGCCGGGGACTAGCGGGAGGGCACATTCAGTACTTC. Protein: CASSRGLAGGHIQYF.

This chain links TRBV7-2 with TRBJ1-2; D unclear. Germline V gives CDR1 SGHTA, CDR2 FQGNSA. Trimming took off 0 bases at V and 2 bases at J, with 7 bases between the two ends. The CDR3 loop spans 14 amino acids. The CDR3 sequence is CASSLAAGNYGYTF. DNA for the CDR3: TGTGCCAGCAGCTTAGCGGCGGGGAACTATGGCTACACCTTC.

The chain employs TRBV24-1 and TRBJ2-5; weak D call: TRBD1 (6 bases). CDR1 is KGHDR, CDR2 SFDVKD, per germline. The CDR3 spans 13 residues. The V gene lost 5 bases and the J gene lost 2 bases, with 8 bases spanning the gap. The CDR3 bases are TGTGCCACCAGTGGACAGGCGCAAGAGACCCAGTACTTC. Translating gives CATSGQAQETQYF.

The chain uses TRBV29-1 and TRBJ2-3, with 7 bases aligning to TRBD1. CDR3 size: 16 residues. Germline values: CDR1 SQVTM, CDR2 ANQGSEA. J gave up 6 bases and V 4 bases, and 16 bases lay outside the gene matches. The chain's CDR3 is CSVGGRGYRGLDTQYF. CDR3 sequence (DNA): TGCAGCGTTGGGGGAAGGGGCTACAGGGGTCTGGATACGCAGTATTTT.

This clonotype occurred a few times. The CDR3 is CASIPGWGVVTNEQFF. CDR3 nucleotide sequence: TGTGCCAGCATCCCCGGTTGGGGGGTCGTGACCAATGAGCAGTTCTTC. The V and J genes are TRBV7-9 and TRBJ2-1, with D possibly matching TRBD2 (6 bases). V lost 7 bases and J lost 6, with 22 bases in between. The CDR3 consists of 16 residues. CDR1 is SEHNR and CDR2 is FQNEAQ in the germline V gene (reference sequence).

The chain is built from TRBV6-6 and TRBJ1-2; D is perhaps TRBD1 (5 bases). In germline, CDR1 is MNHNY, CDR2 SVGAGI (reference sequence). Trimming took off 4 bases at V and 8 bases at J, with 14 bases between the two ends. CDR3 length equals 13 residues. The DNA for the CDR3 is TGTGCCAGCAGTTTGGGGGGAGAGGAGGGCTACACCTTC. Encoded protein: CASSLGGEEGYTF.

This sequence joins TRBV6-1 and TRBJ1-1, with D perhaps TRBD1 (5 bases). V lost 2 bases and J 5 bases, leaving 15 bases between the germline ends. The CDR3 runs 15 residues. Per germline, CDR1 MNHNS and CDR2 SASEGT. Here the CDR3 DNA reads TGTGCCAGCAGTGAAACCGGGTATGGGGGGACTGAAGCTTTCTTT. This encodes CASSETGYGGTEAFF.